This is a list of T cell receptor beta chains from one sample in a study of human T cells and chemical hapten exposure. Each CDR3 protein gets one entry after TCRdb re-called the RACE reads with MiXCR. Among 150,000 to 200,000 distinct CDR3 sequences, 28% were seen once, and the ten largest hold approximately 2.3%. The sequencing used whole blood, collected in connection with sensitization to the hapten diphenylcyclopropenone (DPC). All receptors derive from a woman younger than 35 with alopecia areata. Some clones in this sample may be carry-over from other donors' samples. Both conserved end residues are part of each CDR3. The D gene is left open where the match is weak. A clone size is listed for some rows: how often the clone was seen (once, few, many), or a class if it is expanded.

cdr3_aa: CSVPQGTEAFF
cdr3_nt: TGCAGCGTTCCCCAGGGCACTGAAGCTTTCTTT
d_call: -
v_call: TRBV29-1
j_call: TRBJ1-1
clone_size: -

cdr3_aa: CATSALRSSYNEQFF
cdr3_nt: TGTGCCACCAGTGCCCTCCGGAGCTCCTACAATGAGCAGTTCTTC
d_call: -
v_call: TRBV24-1
j_call: TRBJ2-1
clone_size: -

cdr3_aa: CATWTGGPKGELFF
cdr3_nt: TGTGCCACCTGGACAGGGGGCCCTAAGGGGGAGCTGTTTTTT
d_call: TRBD1
v_call: TRBV2
j_call: TRBJ2-2
clone_size: few

cdr3_aa: CATSPWGNQPQHF
cdr3_nt: TGTGCCACCAGTCCTTGGGGGAATCAGCCCCAGCATTTT
d_call: -
v_call: TRBV24-1
j_call: TRBJ1-5
clone_size: few

cdr3_aa: CASSQNLENIQYF
cdr3_nt: TGTGCCAGCAGCCAAAACTTGGAGAACATTCAGTACTTC
d_call: -
v_call: TRBV3-1
j_call: TRBJ2-4
clone_size: -

cdr3_aa: CASSPLLETQYF
cdr3_nt: TGTGCCAGCAGCCCCCTGTTAGAGACCCAGTACTTC
d_call: -
v_call: TRBV7-9
j_call: TRBJ2-5
clone_size: few

cdr3_aa: CSARRAQRDQYF
cdr3_nt: TGCAGTGCACGAAGGGCCCAGAGGGACCAGTACTTC
d_call: -
v_call: TRBV20-1
j_call: TRBJ2-5
clone_size: -

cdr3_aa: CASSQDFPPGLEYEQYF
cdr3_nt: TGCGCCAGCAGCCAAGATTTTCCACCGGGACTAGAATACGAGCAGTACTTC
d_call: TRBD2
v_call: TRBV4-3
j_call: TRBJ2-7
clone_size: -

cdr3_aa: CASSDLFSQPQHF
cdr3_nt: TGTGCCAGCAGTGACCTATTTAGTCAGCCCCAGCATTTT
d_call: -
v_call: TRBV12-3/TRBV12-4
j_call: TRBJ1-5
clone_size: -

cdr3_aa: CAWSGETRYF
cdr3_nt: TGTGCCTGGAGTGGGGAGACCCGGTACTTC
d_call: -
v_call: TRBV30
j_call: TRBJ2-5
clone_size: once

cdr3_aa: CASSVAQGTQYF
cdr3_nt: TGTGCCAGCAGCGTAGCCCAGGGAACGCAGTATTTT
d_call: -
v_call: TRBV9
j_call: TRBJ2-3
clone_size: few

cdr3_aa: CASSQLKVTEQFF
cdr3_nt: TGTGCCAGCAGCCAATTGAAGGTTACTGAGCAGTTCTTC
d_call: -
v_call: TRBV3-1
j_call: TRBJ2-1
clone_size: -

cdr3_aa: CASGGLIAGIQYF
cdr3_nt: TGTGCCAGCGGGGGCTTAATAGCGGGCATTCAGTACTTC
d_call: -
v_call: TRBV2
j_call: TRBJ2-4
clone_size: -

cdr3_aa: CASSPDRGLETQYF
cdr3_nt: TGTGCCAGCAGCCCTGACAGGGGGCTGGAGACCCAGTACTTC
d_call: TRBD1
v_call: TRBV11-1
j_call: TRBJ2-5
clone_size: many

cdr3_aa: CASSKGTGSTDTQYF
cdr3_nt: TGTGCCAGCAGCAAGGGGACAGGGTCCACAGATACGCAGTATTTT
d_call: -
v_call: TRBV21-1
j_call: TRBJ2-3
clone_size: few

cdr3_aa: CASSQLGTAEAFF
cdr3_nt: TGCGCCAGCAGCCAGCTAGGGACCGCTGAAGCTTTCTTT
d_call: -
v_call: TRBV4-1
j_call: TRBJ1-1
clone_size: few

cdr3_aa: CASSYSPLIYGDEQFF
cdr3_nt: TGTGCCAGCAGTTACTCGCCACTAATATACGGCGATGAGCAGTTCTTC
d_call: -
v_call: TRBV6-2/TRBV6-3
j_call: TRBJ2-1
clone_size: few

cdr3_aa: CASSSYRDGTEAFF
cdr3_nt: TGTGCCAGCAGTTCCTACAGGGATGGAACTGAAGCTTTCTTT
d_call: -
v_call: TRBV6-2/TRBV6-3
j_call: TRBJ1-1
clone_size: -

cdr3_aa: CASSARTGLQPQHF
cdr3_nt: TGTGCCAGCAGTGCCAGGACAGGGCTGCAGCCCCAGCATTTT
d_call: TRBD1
v_call: TRBV2
j_call: TRBJ1-5
clone_size: -

cdr3_aa: CASSFGGQGPYNEQFF
cdr3_nt: TGTGCCAGCAGTTTCGGGGGACAGGGACCGTACAATGAGCAGTTCTTC
d_call: TRBD1
v_call: TRBV12-3/TRBV12-4
j_call: TRBJ2-1
clone_size: few

cdr3_aa: CASSQDTGTMGRFF
cdr3_nt: TGCGCCAGCAGCCAAGATACGGGCACGATGGGCAGGTTCTTC
d_call: -
v_call: TRBV4-3
j_call: TRBJ2-1
clone_size: -

cdr3_aa: CASSYRTGTHEQYF
cdr3_nt: TGCGCCAGCAGCTACCGGACAGGTACCCACGAGCAGTACTTC
d_call: TRBD1
v_call: TRBV5-1
j_call: TRBJ2-7
clone_size: -

cdr3_aa: CASSAGYYGYTF
cdr3_nt: TGTGCCAGCAGCGCAGGGTACTATGGCTACACCTTC
d_call: -
v_call: TRBV12-3/TRBV12-4
j_call: TRBJ1-2
clone_size: few

cdr3_aa: CASTSAAKNIQYF
cdr3_nt: TGTGCCAGCACCTCCGCAGCCAAAAACATTCAGTACTTC
d_call: -
v_call: TRBV6-2/TRBV6-3
j_call: TRBJ2-4
clone_size: few

cdr3_aa: CSVVTEASGANVLTF
cdr3_nt: TGCAGCGTTGTGACAGAGGCCTCTGGGGCCAACGTCCTGACTTTC
d_call: -
v_call: TRBV29-1
j_call: TRBJ2-6
clone_size: -

cdr3_aa: CASTEGSEQYF
cdr3_nt: TGTGCCAGCACTGAGGGGAGCGAGCAGTACTTC
d_call: -
v_call: TRBV28
j_call: TRBJ2-7
clone_size: few

cdr3_aa: CASSWRGQSYEQYF
cdr3_nt: TGTGCCAGCAGTTGGAGGGGGCAGTCCTACGAGCAGTACTTC
d_call: -
v_call: TRBV6-6
j_call: TRBJ2-7
clone_size: -

cdr3_aa: CASSQVGRASNNSPLHF
cdr3_nt: TGCGCCAGCAGCCAAGTGGGTCGGGCATCTAATAATTCACCCCTCCACTTT
d_call: -
v_call: TRBV4-1
j_call: TRBJ1-6
clone_size: few

cdr3_aa: CASSQDNEQYF
cdr3_nt: TGCGCCAGCAGCCAAGATAACGAGCAGTACTTC
d_call: -
v_call: TRBV4-3
j_call: TRBJ2-7
clone_size: -

cdr3_aa: CASSGSTGTGANVLTF
cdr3_nt: TGTGCCAGCAGCGGGTCCACAGGAACTGGGGCCAACGTCCTGACTTTC
d_call: -
v_call: TRBV7-2
j_call: TRBJ2-6
clone_size: few

cdr3_aa: CASSSSSAGVGNEQFF
cdr3_nt: TGTGCCAGCAGTTCCTCGTCCGCGGGAGTGGGGAATGAGCAGTTCTTC
d_call: TRBD2
v_call: TRBV12-3/TRBV12-4
j_call: TRBJ2-1
clone_size: -

cdr3_aa: CASSLSRLDSGEQFF
cdr3_nt: TGTGCCAGCAGCTTATCTCGGCTGGATTCGGGTGAGCAGTTCTTC
d_call: -
v_call: TRBV7-8
j_call: TRBJ2-1
clone_size: -

cdr3_aa: CASSSYGYEQYF
cdr3_nt: TGTGCCAGCAGCTCCTATGGATACGAGCAGTACTTC
d_call: -
v_call: TRBV7-2
j_call: TRBJ2-7
clone_size: many

cdr3_aa: CASNDRGRPPDTEAFF
cdr3_nt: TGTGCCAGCAACGACAGGGGGCGGCCACCAGACACTGAAGCTTTCTTT
d_call: -
v_call: TRBV21-1
j_call: TRBJ1-1
clone_size: -

cdr3_aa: CASNPGLNVDEQFF
cdr3_nt: TGTGCCAGTAACCCGGGACTAAACGTCGATGAGCAGTTCTTC
d_call: TRBD2
v_call: TRBV19
j_call: TRBJ2-1
clone_size: -

cdr3_aa: CASSLELAGRDNEQFF
cdr3_nt: TGTGCCAGCAGCTTAGAACTAGCGGGAAGGGACAATGAGCAGTTCTTC
d_call: TRBD2
v_call: TRBV11-1
j_call: TRBJ2-1
clone_size: -

cdr3_aa: CASRRTGDGYTF
cdr3_nt: TGTGCCAGCAGACGGACAGGGGATGGCTACACCTTC
d_call: TRBD1
v_call: TRBV2
j_call: TRBJ1-2
clone_size: -

cdr3_aa: CSVGQGDTSQPQHF
cdr3_nt: TGCAGCGTAGGGCAGGGGGATACTAGTCAGCCCCAGCATTTT
d_call: TRBD1
v_call: TRBV29-1
j_call: TRBJ1-5
clone_size: -

cdr3_aa: CASSQAYRGANEKLFF
cdr3_nt: TGCGCCAGCAGCCAAGCCTACAGGGGTGCTAATGAAAAACTGTTTTTT
d_call: TRBD1
v_call: TRBV4-1
j_call: TRBJ1-4
clone_size: few

cdr3_aa: CASSPRSFSHYEQYF
cdr3_nt: TGTGCCAGCAGCCCCCGGTCTTTCTCCCACTACGAGCAGTACTTC
d_call: -
v_call: TRBV11-1
j_call: TRBJ2-7
clone_size: few

cdr3_aa: CAISGGPPTDQPQHF
cdr3_nt: TGTGCCATCAGTGGGGGTCCACCGACCGATCAGCCCCAGCATTTT
d_call: -
v_call: TRBV10-3
j_call: TRBJ1-5
clone_size: few

cdr3_aa: CASSQDRVAWDEQYF
cdr3_nt: TGCGCCAGCAGCCAAGATCGTGTGGCGTGGGACGAGCAGTACTTC
d_call: -
v_call: TRBV4-3
j_call: TRBJ2-7
clone_size: -

cdr3_aa: CASRDGRYSNQPQHF
cdr3_nt: TGCGCCAGCAGAGATGGACGGTATAGCAATCAGCCCCAGCATTTT
d_call: -
v_call: TRBV10-2
j_call: TRBJ1-5
clone_size: -

cdr3_aa: CASSLGTRGPPSYEQYF
cdr3_nt: TGTGCCAGCAGCTTAGGGACTCGGGGACCGCCGTCCTACGAGCAGTACTTC
d_call: -
v_call: TRBV11-2
j_call: TRBJ2-7
clone_size: few

cdr3_aa: CASSLSSSGANVLTF
cdr3_nt: TGTGCCAGCAGCTTATCAAGCTCTGGGGCCAACGTCCTGACTTTC
d_call: -
v_call: TRBV11-2
j_call: TRBJ2-6
clone_size: few

cdr3_aa: CASSSPGQRYEQYF
cdr3_nt: TGTGCCAGCAGTTCCCCGGGACAGCGCTACGAGCAGTACTTC
d_call: TRBD1
v_call: TRBV6-5
j_call: TRBJ2-7
clone_size: -

cdr3_aa: CASGTQGGLSDEQYF
cdr3_nt: TGTGCCAGCGGTACACAGGGGGGATTATCGGACGAGCAGTACTTC
d_call: TRBD1
v_call: TRBV27
j_call: TRBJ2-7
clone_size: -

cdr3_aa: CASSVGQGAPNYGYTF
cdr3_nt: TGTGCCAGCAGCGTGGGACAGGGTGCCCCTAACTATGGCTACACCTTC
d_call: TRBD1
v_call: TRBV9
j_call: TRBJ1-2
clone_size: -

cdr3_aa: CASSLTANYGYTF
cdr3_nt: TGTGCCAGCAGTTTGACCGCTAACTATGGCTACACCTTC
d_call: -
v_call: TRBV27
j_call: TRBJ1-2
clone_size: -

cdr3_aa: CASSLVLGTDQSKEQYF
cdr3_nt: TGCGCCAGCAGCTTGGTGTTGGGGACAGACCAGTCAAAGGAGCAGTACTTC
d_call: TRBD1
v_call: TRBV5-1
j_call: TRBJ2-7
clone_size: few

cdr3_aa: CSGKGRQLSYEQYF
cdr3_nt: TGCAGTGGCAAAGGACGACAGCTCTCCTACGAGCAGTACTTC
d_call: -
v_call: TRBV20-1
j_call: TRBJ2-7
clone_size: -

cdr3_aa: CASSSGGDTQYF
cdr3_nt: TGTGCCAGCAGCTCTGGGGGAGATACGCAGTATTTT
d_call: -
v_call: TRBV7-2
j_call: TRBJ2-3
clone_size: -